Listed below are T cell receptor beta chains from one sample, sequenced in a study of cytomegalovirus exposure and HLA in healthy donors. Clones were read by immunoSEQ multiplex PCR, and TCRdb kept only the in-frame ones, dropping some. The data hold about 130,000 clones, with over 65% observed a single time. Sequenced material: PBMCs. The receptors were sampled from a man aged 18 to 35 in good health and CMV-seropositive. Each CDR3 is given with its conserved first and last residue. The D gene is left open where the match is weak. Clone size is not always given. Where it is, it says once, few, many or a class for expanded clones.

CDR3aa: CSVEMEFRTDTQYF
CDR3nt: TGCAGCGTTGAGATGGAGTTTCGCACAGATACGCAGTATTTT
abundance: few
v_gene: TRBV29-1
j_gene: TRBJ2-3
d_gene: .
len: 14

CDR3aa: CASSEGYNEQFF
CDR3nt: TGTGCCAGCAGCGAGGGTTACAATGAGCAGTTCTTC
abundance: once
v_gene: TRBV7-9
j_gene: TRBJ2-1
d_gene: .
len: 12

CDR3aa: CASSLGRSYEQYF
CDR3nt: TGTGCCAGCAGTTTAGGCAGGTCTTACGAGCAGTACTTC
abundance: .
v_gene: TRBV27
j_gene: TRBJ2-7
d_gene: .
len: 13

CDR3aa: CASSLKQGGKEQYF
CDR3nt: TGTGCCAGCAGCTTGAAACAGGGGGGAAAAGAGCAGTACTTC
abundance: .
v_gene: TRBV5-6
j_gene: TRBJ2-7
d_gene: TRBD1
len: 14

CDR3aa: CATTWTGGDEQYF
CDR3nt: TGTGCCACCACTTGGACAGGAGGAGACGAGCAGTACTTC
abundance: .
v_gene: TRBV15
j_gene: TRBJ2-7
d_gene: TRBD1
len: 13

CDR3aa: CASSYLDMGGYTF
CDR3nt: TGTGCCAGCAGTTACCTTGACATGGGCGGCTACACCTTC
abundance: .
v_gene: TRBV6-5
j_gene: TRBJ1-2
d_gene: .
len: 13

CDR3aa: CASRGGPYEQYF
CDR3nt: TGTGCCAGCCGGGGGGGCCCTTACGAGCAGTACTTC
abundance: .
v_gene: TRBV27
j_gene: TRBJ2-7
d_gene: TRBD2
len: 12

CDR3aa: CASSVGGPEKLFF
CDR3nt: TGTGCCAGCAGCGTAGGGGGGCCTGAAAAACTGTTTTTT
abundance: .
v_gene: TRBV9
j_gene: TRBJ1-4
d_gene: .
len: 13

CDR3aa: CASSPERSSYNEQFF
CDR3nt: TGCGCCAGCAGCCCGGAGCGGAGCTCCTACAATGAGCAGTTCTTC
abundance: .
v_gene: TRBV4-1
j_gene: TRBJ2-1
d_gene: .
len: 15

CDR3aa: CASSEGSTWGYTF
CDR3nt: TGTGCCAGCAGTGAAGGGAGCACCTGGGGCTACACCTTC
abundance: .
v_gene: TRBV2
j_gene: TRBJ1-2
d_gene: .
len: 13

CDR3aa: CASRWGGTSNQPQHF
CDR3nt: TGTGCCAGTAGATGGGGGGGCACTAGCAATCAGCCCCAGCATTTT
abundance: .
v_gene: TRBV19
j_gene: TRBJ1-5
d_gene: .
len: 15

CDR3aa: CASSIVHGEQYF
CDR3nt: TGTGCCAGTAGTATAGTGCACGGCGAGCAGTACTTC
abundance: .
v_gene: TRBV19
j_gene: TRBJ2-7
d_gene: .
len: 12

CDR3aa: CASSSRDRQYGYTF
CDR3nt: TGTGCCAGCAGCTCCCGGGACAGACAGTATGGCTACACCTTC
abundance: .
v_gene: TRBV7-2
j_gene: TRBJ1-2
d_gene: TRBD1
len: 14

CDR3aa: CASSQARASGANVLTF
CDR3nt: TGTGCCAGCAGCCAAGCCAGGGCATCTGGGGCCAACGTCCTGACTTTC
abundance: once
v_gene: TRBV14
j_gene: TRBJ2-6
d_gene: .
len: 16

CDR3aa: CASSQTSGNYEQYF
CDR3nt: TGTGCCAGCAGCCAGACGTCAGGGAACTACGAGCAGTACTTC
abundance: once
v_gene: TRBV4-2
j_gene: TRBJ2-7
d_gene: .
len: 14

CDR3aa: CASSGGGALAQSSYNEQFF
CDR3nt: TGTGCCAGCAGCGGAGGCGGGGCCCTAGCCCAATCCTCCTACAATGAGCAGTTCTTC
abundance: .
v_gene: TRBV9
j_gene: TRBJ2-1
d_gene: .
len: 19

CDR3aa: CASSLEAGDGELFF
CDR3nt: TGCGCCAGCAGCTTGGAGGCAGGGGACGGGGAGCTGTTTTTT
abundance: few
v_gene: TRBV5-1
j_gene: TRBJ2-2
d_gene: .
len: 14

CDR3aa: CASSLVGTANYGYTF
CDR3nt: TGTGCCAGCAGCTTAGTTGGGACAGCTAACTATGGCTACACCTTC
abundance: .
v_gene: TRBV7-9
j_gene: TRBJ1-2
d_gene: TRBD1
len: 15

CDR3aa: CASRLPGDPRDEQFF
CDR3nt: TGTGCAAGTCGCCTCCCGGGGGACCCCCGGGATGAGCAGTTCTTC
abundance: .
v_gene: TRBV12-2
j_gene: TRBJ2-1
d_gene: .
len: 15

CDR3aa: CASRLVPSGGAVVDTQYF
CDR3nt: TGTGCAAGTCGCTTAGTACCCAGCGGGGGGGCAGTAGTAGATACGCAGTATTTT
abundance: few
v_gene: TRBV12-2
j_gene: TRBJ2-3
d_gene: .
len: 18

CDR3aa: CASSLAGGNTIYF
CDR3nt: TGTGCCAGCAGTTTAGCAGGGGGGAACACCATATATTTT
abundance: .
v_gene: TRBV28
j_gene: TRBJ1-3
d_gene: TRBD1
len: 13

CDR3aa: CAWSLAGRGYTF
CDR3nt: TGTGCCTGGAGTTTGGCAGGGCGAGGCTACACCTTC
abundance: .
v_gene: TRBV30
j_gene: TRBJ1-2
d_gene: .
len: 12

CDR3aa: CASSLRWQTGAFF
CDR3nt: TGTGCCAGCAGCTTAAGGTGGCAAACGGGAGCTTTCTTT
abundance: .
v_gene: TRBV7-2
j_gene: TRBJ1-1
d_gene: .
len: 13

CDR3aa: CASSFDRNTGELFF
CDR3nt: TGTGCCAGCAGCTTCGACAGGAACACCGGGGAGCTGTTTTTT
abundance: once
v_gene: TRBV5-4
j_gene: TRBJ2-2
d_gene: .
len: 14

CDR3aa: CASSRRGEDTQYF
CDR3nt: TGTGCCAGCAGCCGTCGCGGGGAAGATACGCAGTATTTT
abundance: .
v_gene: TRBV14
j_gene: TRBJ2-3
d_gene: .
len: 13

CDR3aa: CASSLEEFTEAFF
CDR3nt: TGCGCCAGCAGCCTGGAGGAGTTCACTGAAGCTTTCTTT
abundance: once
v_gene: TRBV5-1
j_gene: TRBJ1-1
d_gene: .
len: 13

CDR3aa: CASSLVASGEETQYF
CDR3nt: TGTGCCAGCAGTTTAGTGGCTAGCGGAGAAGAGACCCAGTACTTC
abundance: once
v_gene: TRBV27
j_gene: TRBJ2-5
d_gene: TRBD2
len: 15

CDR3aa: CASSLGGLVGDEQFF
CDR3nt: TGTGCCAGCAGTTTAGGGGGACTAGTCGGCGATGAGCAGTTCTTC
abundance: .
v_gene: TRBV27
j_gene: TRBJ2-1
d_gene: TRBD2
len: 15

CDR3aa: CASSTQGSGANVLTF
CDR3nt: TGTGCCAGTAGTACCCAGGGAAGTGGGGCCAACGTCCTGACTTTC
abundance: .
v_gene: TRBV19
j_gene: TRBJ2-6
d_gene: .
len: 15

CDR3aa: CASSLAFGVSTEAFF
CDR3nt: TGCGCCAGCAGCTTGGCCTTCGGGGTGAGCACTGAAGCTTTCTTT
abundance: .
v_gene: TRBV5-1
j_gene: TRBJ1-1
d_gene: .
len: 15

CDR3aa: CASSEVSGGSYEQYF
CDR3nt: TGTGCCAGCAGTGAAGTATCAGGGGGATCCTACGAGCAGTACTTC
abundance: .
v_gene: TRBV2
j_gene: TRBJ2-7
d_gene: TRBD1
len: 15

CDR3aa: CASSKGDSYNEQFF
CDR3nt: TGTGCCAGCAGTAAGGGGGACTCCTACAATGAGCAGTTCTTC
abundance: .
v_gene: TRBV2
j_gene: TRBJ2-1
d_gene: .
len: 14

CDR3aa: CASSWGTNSGLPQYF
CDR3nt: TGTGCCAGCAGCTGGGGCACAAACTCAGGGTTGCCGCAGTATTTT
abundance: .
v_gene: TRBV5-6
j_gene: TRBJ2-3
d_gene: .
len: 15

CDR3aa: CATHTGENTEAFF
CDR3nt: TGCGCCACCCATACAGGGGAGAACACTGAAGCTTTCTTT
abundance: .
v_gene: TRBV10-1
j_gene: TRBJ1-1
d_gene: TRBD1
len: 13

CDR3aa: CASSQDWGGSNYGYTF
CDR3nt: TGCGCCAGCAGCCAAGATTGGGGCGGATCTAACTATGGCTACACCTTC
abundance: .
v_gene: TRBV4-1
j_gene: TRBJ1-2
d_gene: .
len: 16

CDR3aa: CASSVPEGAPSGANVLTF
CDR3nt: TGTGCCAGCAGCGTACCCGAGGGAGCCCCCTCTGGGGCCAACGTCCTGACTTTC
abundance: once
v_gene: TRBV9
j_gene: TRBJ2-6
d_gene: .
len: 18

CDR3aa: CAWTDNTGELFF
CDR3nt: TGTGCCTGGACAGATAACACCGGGGAGCTGTTTTTT
abundance: .
v_gene: TRBV30
j_gene: TRBJ2-2
d_gene: .
len: 12

CDR3aa: CSVGGGGKGYGYTF
CDR3nt: TGCAGCGTCGGGGGGGGAGGGAAGGGCTATGGCTACACCTTC
abundance: .
v_gene: TRBV29-1
j_gene: TRBJ1-2
d_gene: .
len: 14

CDR3aa: CASSASGGNEQYF
CDR3nt: TGTGCCAGCAGCGCCAGCGGGGGGAACGAGCAGTACTTC
abundance: .
v_gene: TRBV6-5
j_gene: TRBJ2-7
d_gene: TRBD2
len: 13

CDR3aa: CSIDLHTGELFF
CDR3nt: TGCAGCATTGACCTACACACCGGGGAGCTGTTTTTT
abundance: .
v_gene: TRBV29-1
j_gene: TRBJ2-2
d_gene: .
len: 12

CDR3aa: CASSWGPDYGYTF
CDR3nt: TGTGCCAGCAGTTGGGGGCCGGACTATGGCTACACCTTC
abundance: .
v_gene: TRBV2
j_gene: TRBJ1-2
d_gene: .
len: 13

CDR3aa: CASSEPTSWEVSGNTIYF
CDR3nt: TGCGCCAGCAGTGAGCCTACCTCATGGGAGGTCTCTGGAAACACCATATATTTT
abundance: .
v_gene: TRBV10-2
j_gene: TRBJ1-3
d_gene: .
len: 18

CDR3aa: CASSPTGAGTGELFF
CDR3nt: TGTGCCAGCAGCCCGACAGGGGCGGGCACCGGGGAGCTGTTTTTT
abundance: .
v_gene: TRBV7-6
j_gene: TRBJ2-2
d_gene: TRBD1
len: 15

CDR3aa: CAISGQGAVEQFF
CDR3nt: TGTGCCATCAGCGGACAGGGGGCTGTTGAGCAGTTCTTC
abundance: few
v_gene: TRBV10-3
j_gene: TRBJ2-1
d_gene: TRBD1
len: 13

CDR3aa: CASSGSVQETQYF
CDR3nt: TGTGCCAGCAGTGGCAGCGTCCAAGAGACCCAGTACTTC
abundance: once
v_gene: TRBV2
j_gene: TRBJ2-5
d_gene: .
len: 13

CDR3aa: CASSEGRSSYNEQFF
CDR3nt: TGTGCCAGCAGCGAGGGGAGGAGCTCCTACAATGAGCAGTTCTTC
abundance: .
v_gene: TRBV7-2
j_gene: TRBJ2-1
d_gene: .
len: 15

CDR3aa: CASSLQGADGNTIYF
CDR3nt: TGTGCCAGTAGTCTACAGGGGGCGGATGGAAACACCATATATTTT
abundance: .
v_gene: TRBV19
j_gene: TRBJ1-3
d_gene: TRBD1
len: 15

CDR3aa: CASSGKITSTDTQYF
CDR3nt: TGTGCCAGCAGCGGTAAAATCACTAGCACAGATACGCAGTATTTT
abundance: .
v_gene: TRBV5-6
j_gene: TRBJ2-3
d_gene: .
len: 15

CDR3aa: CASSGQGGNTEAFF
CDR3nt: TGTGCCAGCAGCGGCCAAGGGGGGAACACTGAAGCTTTCTTT
abundance: .
v_gene: TRBV9
j_gene: TRBJ1-1
d_gene: .
len: 14

CDR3aa: CASRESLGIYNEQFF
CDR3nt: TGTGCCAGCAGGGAAAGCCTCGGGATTTACAATGAGCAGTTCTTC
abundance: .
v_gene: TRBV6-1
j_gene: TRBJ2-1
d_gene: .
len: 15

CDR3aa: CASKDRGTRGNTIYF
CDR3nt: TGTGCCAGTAAAGACAGGGGAACGAGGGGAAACACCATATATTTT
abundance: once
v_gene: TRBV19
j_gene: TRBJ1-3
d_gene: TRBD1
len: 15